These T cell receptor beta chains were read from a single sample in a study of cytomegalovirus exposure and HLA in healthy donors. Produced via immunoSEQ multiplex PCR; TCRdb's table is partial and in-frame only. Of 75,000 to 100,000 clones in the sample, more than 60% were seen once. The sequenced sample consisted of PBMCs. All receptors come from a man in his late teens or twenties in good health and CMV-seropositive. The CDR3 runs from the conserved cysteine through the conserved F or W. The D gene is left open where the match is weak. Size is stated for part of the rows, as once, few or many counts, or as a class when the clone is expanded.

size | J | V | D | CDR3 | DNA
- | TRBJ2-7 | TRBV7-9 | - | CASSFSQGEQYF | TGTGCCAGCAGCTTTAGTCAGGGCGAGCAGTACTTC
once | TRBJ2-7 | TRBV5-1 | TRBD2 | CASSPRTGGSTYEQYF | TGCGCCAGCAGCCCCCGAACGGGAGGTTCCACCTACGAGCAGTACTTC
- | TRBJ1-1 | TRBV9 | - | CASSVGGGGARTEAFF | TGTGCCAGCAGCGTAGGTGGGGGGGGCGCCCGTACTGAAGCTTTCTTT
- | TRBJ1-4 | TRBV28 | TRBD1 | CASSVQGAGGNEKLFF | TGTGCCAGCAGTGTCCAGGGGGCTGGGGGGAATGAAAAACTGTTTTTT
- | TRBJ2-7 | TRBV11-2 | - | CASSPTLGGPDYEQYF | TGTGCCAGCAGCCCCACCCTTGGAGGGCCCGACTACGAGCAGTACTTC
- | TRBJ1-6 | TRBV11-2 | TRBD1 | CASSTQGAGNSPLHF | TGTGCCAGCAGCACTCAGGGGGCAGGTAATTCACCCCTCCACTTT
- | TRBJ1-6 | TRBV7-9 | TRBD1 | CASSLAGQNNSPLHF | TGTGCCAGCAGCTTAGCGGGACAGAATAATTCACCCCTCCACTTT
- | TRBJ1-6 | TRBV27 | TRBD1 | CASSLSSGTGIFHSPLHF | TGTGCCAGCAGTTTATCATCCGGGACAGGGATATTTCATTCACCCCTCCACTTT
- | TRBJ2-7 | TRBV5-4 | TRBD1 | CVSSLKTGTYEQYF | TGTGTCAGCAGCTTGAAGACAGGGACCTACGAGCAGTACTTC
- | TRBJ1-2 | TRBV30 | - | CAWSAGAGYTF | TGTGCCTGGAGTGCAGGGGCTGGCTACACCTTC
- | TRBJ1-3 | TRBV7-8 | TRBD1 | CASSSRTGSSGNTIYF | TGTGCCAGCAGTTCCCGGACAGGGTCGAGTGGAAACACCATATATTTT
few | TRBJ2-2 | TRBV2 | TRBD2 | CASTPDSGITGELFF | TGTGCCAGCACCCCGGATAGCGGGATCACCGGGGAGCTGTTTTTT
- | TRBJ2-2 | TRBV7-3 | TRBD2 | CASGGAGGPGELFF | TGTGCCAGCGGTGGAGCGGGGGGCCCCGGGGAGCTGTTTTTT
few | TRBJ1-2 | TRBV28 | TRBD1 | CASSLPDRVGGYTF | TGTGCCAGCAGTCTACCGGACAGGGTGGGGGGCTACACCTTC
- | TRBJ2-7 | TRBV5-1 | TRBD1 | CASSFSGQGESGGLSSYEQYF | TGCGCCAGCAGCTTTTCGGGACAGGGGGAAAGCGGGGGCCTTAGCTCCTACGAGCAGTACTTC
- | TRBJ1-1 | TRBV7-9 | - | CASSLESVRVNTEAFF | TGTGCCAGCAGCTTAGAAAGTGTCAGGGTGAACACTGAAGCTTTCTTT
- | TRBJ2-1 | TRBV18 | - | CASSTSRQNPYNEQFF | TGTGCCAGCTCAACCAGTCGCCAGAACCCCTACAATGAGCAGTTCTTC
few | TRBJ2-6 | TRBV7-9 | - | CASSPGANVLTF | TGTGCCAGCTCCCCAGGGGCCAACGTCCTGACTTTC
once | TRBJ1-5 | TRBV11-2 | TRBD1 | CASSLRQGGNQPQHF | TGTGCCAGCAGCTTAAGACAGGGCGGCAATCAGCCCCAGCATTTT
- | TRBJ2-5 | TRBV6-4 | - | CAKVGAGETQYF | TGTGCCAAGGTAGGAGCGGGAGAGACCCAGTACTTC
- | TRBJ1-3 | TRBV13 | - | CASSTRTGWNTIYF | TGTGCCAGCAGCACTCGTACGGGGTGGAACACCATATATTTT
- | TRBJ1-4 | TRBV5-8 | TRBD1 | CASSAGQGSSTNEKLFF | TGTGCCAGCAGCGCGGGACAGGGGAGCTCAACTAATGAAAAACTGTTTTTT
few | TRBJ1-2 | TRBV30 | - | CAWSPLRVGYGYTF | TGTGCCTGGAGTCCCCTCAGGGTAGGCTATGGCTACACCTTC
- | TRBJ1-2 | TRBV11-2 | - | CASSRSGTPNCGYTF | TGTGCCAGCAGCCGCTCCGGGACACCTAACTGTGGCTACACCTTC
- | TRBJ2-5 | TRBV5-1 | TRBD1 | CASSLETGMKRTQYF | TGCGCCAGCAGCCTCGAGACAGGGATGAAGAGGACCCAGTACTTC
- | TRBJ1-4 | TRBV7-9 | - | CASSQARGFRNEKLFF | TGTGCCAGCAGCCAGGCGCGGGGTTTTCGGAATGAAAAACTGTTTTTT
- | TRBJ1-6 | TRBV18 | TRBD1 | CASSKTTGVDNSPLHF | TGTGCCAGCTCGAAAACCACAGGGGTGGATAATTCACCCCTCCACTTT
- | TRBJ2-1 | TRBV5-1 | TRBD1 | CASSLGDRSYIDEQFF | TGCGCCAGCAGCTTGGGGGACAGGTCGTACATCGATGAGCAGTTCTTC
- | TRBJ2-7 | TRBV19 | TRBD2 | CASSPGLAGSEEQYF | TGTGCCAGTAGTCCGGGACTAGCGGGGTCTGAAGAGCAGTACTTC
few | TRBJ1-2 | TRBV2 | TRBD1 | CASIGTAYGYTF | TGTGCCAGTATTGGGACAGCCTATGGCTACACCTTC
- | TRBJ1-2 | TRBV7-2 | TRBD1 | CASSPGQANYGYTF | TGTGCCAGCAGCCCTGGACAGGCGAACTATGGCTACACCTTC
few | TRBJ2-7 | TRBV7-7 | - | CASSKGGGAGEQYF | TGTGCCAGCAGCAAAGGAGGGGGGGCCGGCGAGCAGTACTTC